This T cell receptor (beta chain) was recovered during a study of blood T cell repertoires in COVID-19. Study summary: Acute and convalescent COVID-19 specimens originated in the United States, Italy and Spain. PBMCs, B-cell-depleted T cells, or T cells provided the cDNA or gDNA that made up the material.

Looked up from germline, CDR1 is MNHNY and CDR2 is SVGAGI (reference sequence). This CDR3 has 16 amino acids. Germline trimming cut 0 bases from V and 5 bases from J; bases unmatched to any gene: 4. Per the original data handling: The assay estimated nucleated cells by amplifying reference gene primers. Data came from immunoSEQ multiplex PCR; TCRdb stores just in-frame clones and leaves some out. V and J calls and clone size are those listed in that table; D and trimming were worked out from the DNA. The sample lists around 270,000 clones; around 90% were seen once. This TCR came from an older woman with COVID-19, enrolled during active disease. Sequencing used peripheral blood. The chain couples TRBV6-6 to TRBJ1-4, with 9 bases matching TRBD1. In DNA form, the CDR3 reads TGTGCCAGCAGTTACTCGACGGGACAGGGAAATGAAAAACTGTTTTTT. Residues: CASSYSTGQGNEKLFF.